A selection of T cell receptor beta chains follows, all from one sample in a study of T cell repertoires in cytomegalovirus infection. TCRdb reprocessed the reads with MiXCR, giving one entry per CDR3 protein. The repertoire consists of about 740,000 distinct CDR3 sequences, with 35% occurring once and the leading ten covering under 3%. Sequencing was done on a sample of PBMCs. These receptors were collected from a human donor in good health (CMV status not recorded). Some clones in this sample may be carry-over from other donors' samples. The CDR3 runs from the conserved cysteine through the conserved F or W. The D gene is left open where the match is weak. Rows may omit the clone size; those that give it use once, few, many or a size class.

j_gene: TRBJ1-2
len: 13
v_gene: TRBV6-5
d_gene: -
abundance: few
CDR3aa: CASRSPRSDGYTF
CDR3nt: TGTGCCAGCCGGAGTCCGCGGTCGGATGGCTACACCTTC

j_gene: TRBJ1-2
len: 13
v_gene: TRBV2
d_gene: -
abundance: few
CDR3aa: CASKTSPNYGYTF
CDR3nt: TGTGCCAGCAAAACTAGCCCTAACTATGGCTACACCTTC

j_gene: TRBJ2-5
len: 15
v_gene: TRBV7-2
d_gene: TRBD2
abundance: many
CDR3aa: CASSPGGRYQETQYF
CDR3nt: TGTGCCAGCAGCCCCGGCGGGAGGTACCAAGAGACCCAGTACTTC

j_gene: TRBJ2-1
len: 14
v_gene: TRBV5-4
d_gene: -
abundance: few
CDR3aa: CASSLGGELNEQFF
CDR3nt: TGTGCCAGCAGCTTGGGAGGGGAGCTAAATGAGCAGTTCTTC

j_gene: TRBJ2-1
len: 15
v_gene: TRBV7-8
d_gene: TRBD2
abundance: few
CDR3aa: CASSKLAGVGNEQFF
CDR3nt: TGTGCCAGCAGCAAACTAGCGGGAGTAGGCAATGAGCAGTTCTTC

j_gene: TRBJ2-1
len: 14
v_gene: TRBV7-9
d_gene: TRBD1
abundance: once
CDR3aa: CASSLRDRVNEQFF
CDR3nt: TGTGCCAGCAGCTTAAGGGACAGGGTAAATGAGCAGTTCTTC

j_gene: TRBJ1-4
len: 15
v_gene: TRBV6-6
d_gene: -
abundance: -
CDR3aa: CASSYSGQGSEKLFF
CDR3nt: TGTGCCAGCAGTTACTCGGGGCAGGGGAGTGAAAAACTGTTTTTT

j_gene: TRBJ1-2
len: 13
v_gene: TRBV28
d_gene: TRBD1
abundance: few
CDR3aa: CASITGGRAGYTF
CDR3nt: TGTGCCAGCATTACAGGGGGCAGGGCTGGCTACACCTTC

j_gene: TRBJ2-5
len: 14
v_gene: TRBV7-8
d_gene: -
abundance: many
CDR3aa: CASSLVRGREAQYF
CDR3nt: TGTGCCAGCAGCTTAGTTCGAGGAAGAGAGGCCCAGTACTTC

j_gene: TRBJ2-7
len: 11
v_gene: TRBV29-1
d_gene: -
abundance: -
CDR3aa: CSVREPYEQYF
CDR3nt: TGCAGCGTCAGGGAGCCCTACGAGCAGTACTTC

j_gene: TRBJ1-2
len: 14
v_gene: TRBV20-1
d_gene: TRBD1
abundance: -
CDR3aa: CSARAEGADYGYTF
CDR3nt: TGCAGTGCTAGAGCGGAGGGGGCGGACTATGGCTACACATTC

j_gene: TRBJ1-4
len: 15
v_gene: TRBV29-1
d_gene: -
abundance: few
CDR3aa: CSVKGTASSNEKLFF
CDR3nt: TGCAGCGTTAAAGGAACGGCATCTTCTAATGAAAAACTGTTTTTT

j_gene: TRBJ2-7
len: 14
v_gene: TRBV7-9
d_gene: -
abundance: few
CDR3aa: CASSLEDGLYEQYF
CDR3nt: TGTGCCAGCAGCTTAGAGGACGGGCTCTACGAGCAGTACTTC

j_gene: TRBJ2-5
len: 15
v_gene: TRBV7-2
d_gene: -
abundance: -
CDR3aa: CDSRLGEGTQDAQYF
CDR3nt: TGTGACAGCAGATTAGGGGAGGGGACACAAGATGCCCAGTACTTC

j_gene: TRBJ2-5
len: 17
v_gene: TRBV15
d_gene: TRBD2
abundance: -
CDR3aa: CATSRDFQGGGQETQYF
CDR3nt: TGTGCCACCAGCAGAGATTTTCAGGGCGGGGGCCAAGAGACCCAGTACTTC

j_gene: TRBJ2-1
len: 12
v_gene: TRBV29-1
d_gene: TRBD2
abundance: -
CDR3aa: CSEGTSGGGQFF
CDR3nt: TGCAGCGAAGGGACTAGCGGGGGGGGGCAGTTCTTC

j_gene: TRBJ2-1
len: 16
v_gene: TRBV19
d_gene: -
abundance: -
CDR3aa: CASMASGGRGLNEQFF
CDR3nt: TGTGCCAGTATGGCGTCTGGAGGACGGGGACTGAATGAGCAGTTCTTC

j_gene: TRBJ2-4
len: 15
v_gene: TRBV4-2
d_gene: -
abundance: -
CDR3aa: CASSPGTPTSNIQYF
CDR3nt: TGTGCCAGCAGCCCCGGGACCCCGACGTCAAACATTCAGTACTTC

j_gene: TRBJ2-4
len: 15
v_gene: TRBV7-6
d_gene: TRBD2
abundance: -
CDR3aa: CASSPGLAGENIQYF
CDR3nt: TGTGCCAGCAGCCCCGGGCTAGCGGGAGAAAACATTCAGTACTTC

j_gene: TRBJ2-1
len: 14
v_gene: TRBV19
d_gene: TRBD2
abundance: few
CDR3aa: CASSPQRGRNEQFF
CDR3nt: TGTGCCAGTAGCCCCCAGCGGGGTCGCAATGAGCAGTTCTTC

j_gene: TRBJ1-5
len: 15
v_gene: TRBV19
d_gene: TRBD1
abundance: -
CDR3aa: CASSMTGYSNQPQHF
CDR3nt: TGTGCCAGTAGTATGACAGGGTATAGCAATCAGCCCCAGCATTTT

j_gene: TRBJ1-5
len: 14
v_gene: TRBV27
d_gene: -
abundance: few
CDR3aa: CASNPQGSNQPQHF
CDR3nt: TGTGCCAGCAACCCCCAGGGTAGCAATCAGCCCCAGCATTTT

j_gene: TRBJ2-5
len: 13
v_gene: TRBV11-1
d_gene: -
abundance: few
CDR3aa: CASSLTQEETQYF
CDR3nt: TGTGCCAGCAGCCTAACCCAGGAAGAGACCCAGTACTTC

j_gene: TRBJ1-1
len: 9
v_gene: TRBV7-2
d_gene: -
abundance: many
CDR3aa: CASSQRAFF
CDR3nt: TGTGCCAGCAGCCAGAGAGCTTTCTTT

j_gene: TRBJ2-7
len: 16
v_gene: TRBV5-1
d_gene: TRBD2
abundance: -
CDR3aa: CASSWEGSSGSYEQYF
CDR3nt: TGCGCCAGCAGCTGGGAGGGGTCTTCCGGCTCCTACGAGCAGTACTTC

j_gene: TRBJ2-7
len: 14
v_gene: TRBV7-2
d_gene: -
abundance: many
CDR3aa: CASSSWGESYEQYF
CDR3nt: TGTGCCAGCAGCTCTTGGGGAGAGTCCTACGAGCAGTACTTC